The 21 T cell receptor beta chains below all came from one sample that was sequenced in a study of T cell responses to AZD1222 COVID-19 vaccine. Some clones are missing from TCRdb's copy, which holds only in-frame ones; the method was immunoSEQ multiplex PCR. In the table there are 150,000 to 200,000 clones, 90% of which are singletons. This sample comprised peripheral blood, obtained on day 0 of AZD1222 vaccination. These receptors were obtained from an adult in good health.

This clone was observed a single time. The rearrangement links TRBV9 to TRBJ2-2, with TRBD2 as a possible D gene (6 bases). The germline V gene encodes CDR1 SGDLS and CDR2 YYNGEE. V was pared by 0 bases and J by 4 bases, with 16 bases between. The CDR3 loop spans 17 amino acids. CDR3: CASSVAPGGDGTGELFF. The CDR3 DNA sequence: TGTGCCAGCAGCGTAGCCCCTGGCGGGGACGGCACCGGGGAGCTGTTTTTT.

The CDR3 is CASSLGGRNEQFF. CDR3 in DNA: TGTGCCAGCAGCTTAGGGGGGAGGAATGAGCAGTTCTTC. The chain recombines TRBV7-3 with TRBJ2-1; perhaps TRBD2 as D (6 bases). Germline assignment: CDR1 SGHTA and CDR2 FQGTGA. The length of the CDR3 is 13 residues. Trimming cost V 2 bases and J 7 bases, with 9 bases left between them.

V and J are TRBV11-2 and TRBJ1-3; D is ambiguous. Germline V gene sequence: CDR1 SGHAT, CDR2 FQNNGV. V lost 0 bases, J lost 0 bases, and 6 bases lay in between. The CDR3 consists of 15 residues. CDR3 DNA: TGTGCCAGCAGCTTAGATGGAGTCTCTGGAAACACCATATATTTT. Protein sequence: CASSLDGVSGNTIYF. Looking up the rest from reference TRBV11-2 and TRBJ1-3 gives the full variable domain: EAGVAQSPRYKIIEKRQSVAFWCNPISGHATLYWYQQILGQGPKLLIQFQNNGVVDDSQLPKDRFSAERLKGVDSTLKIQPAKLEDSAVYLCASSLDGVSGNTIYFGEGSWLTVV.

The V call is TRBV9, the J call TRBJ1-2; D gene unclear. Per the germline V gene, CDR1 is SGDLS and CDR2 is YYNGEE. V lost 0 bases, J lost 5 bases, and 14 bases lay in between. This CDR3 is built from 15 residues. CDR3: CASSVGQERLYGYTF. CDR3 nucleotides: TGTGCCAGCAGCGTAGGGCAAGAACGATTATATGGCTACACCTTC. Combining the CDR3 with reference TRBV9 and TRBJ1-2 gives the whole variable domain DSGVTQTPKHLITATGQRVTLRCSPRSGDLSVYWYQQSLDQGLQFLIQYYNGEERAKGNILERFSAQQFPDLHSELNLSSLELGDSALYFCASSVGQERLYGYTFGSGTRLTVV.

The chain combines TRBV27 with TRBJ1-1; D call uncertain. CDR1 and CDR2 from the germline V gene are MNHEY and SMNVEV (reference sequence). V shed 5 bases and J shed 4 bases, with 17 bases lying between them. The CDR3 consists of 15 residues. CDR3 region: CASSPLGSAGTEAFF. In nucleotides, the CDR3 is TGTGCCAGCAGTCCCCTAGGGTCCGCGGGCACTGAAGCTTTCTTT.

The J gene is TRBJ2-7, the V gene TRBV7-3; TRBD1 is a possible D gene (6 bases). Germline V gene lookup returns CDR1 SGHTA and CDR2 FQGTGA. V lost 6 bases and J 4 bases, leaving 10 bases between the germline ends. This CDR3 is built from 12 residues. The DNA for the CDR3 is TGTGCCAGCAGTCAAACAGGGTACGAGCAGTACTTC. It yields the protein CASSQTGYEQYF.

The V gene is TRBV7-2, the J gene TRBJ2-1; D is unclear. CDR1 SGHTA and CDR2 FQGNSA come from the germline V gene. CDR3 length: 14 residues. The V end lost 3 bases, the J end lost 4 bases, and 10 bases lay between the germline ends. The CDR3 region is CASSLFGEYNEQFF. The CDR3 bases are TGTGCCAGCAGCTTGTTTGGAGAATACAATGAGCAGTTCTTC.

This sequence joins TRBV3-1 (or the pseudogene TRBV3-2) and TRBJ1-1; D remains unclear. The V end lost 4 bases, the J end lost 1 base, and 13 bases lay between the germline ends. The V gene's germline CDR1 is LGHDT and CDR2 YNNKEL (reference sequence). The length of the CDR3 is 15 residues. The CDR3 nucleotides are TGTGCCAGCAGCCTCAGAGGCGACCGGAACACTGAAGCTTTCTTT. It yields the protein CASSLRGDRNTEAFF.

The chain is built from TRBV7-2 and TRBJ2-2, with unresolved D. V lost 0 bases and J 3 bases, leaving 8 bases between the germline ends. CDR3 size: 15 residues. Germline V CDR1 and CDR2: SGHTA, FQGNSA. In nucleotides, the CDR3 is TGTGCCAGCAGCTTAGCTGGTTCCTACACCGGGGAGCTGTTTTTT. This codes for CASSLAGSYTGELFF.

The chain joins TRBV10-3 to TRBJ2-7, with 8 positions matching TRBD1. The CDR3 contains 15 residues. The J segment lost 1 base and the V segment lost 0 bases, leaving 2 bases of the junction unmatched. CDR1 and CDR2 from the germline V gene are ENHRY and SYGVKD. The CDR3 DNA follows: TGTGCCATCAGTGAGTCAGGACAGGGATCCTACGAGCAGTACTTC. Translation gives CAISESGQGSYEQYF.

The J gene is TRBJ2-2, the V gene TRBV10-1; TRBD1 aligns across 10 bases. The CDR3 loop spans 12 amino acids. Per germline, CDR1 WNHNN and CDR2 SYGVQD (reference sequence). The trim removed 5 bases at V and 13 bases at J, leaving 4 bases unmatched. CDR3 protein: CASSRTGGMLFF. The CDR3 DNA is TGCGCCAGCAGTCGGACAGGGGGGATGCTGTTTTTT.

V gene TRBV21-1 combines with J gene TRBJ1-3. TRBV21-1 is shown as a pseudogene. The CDR3 has 19 residues. CDR3 amino acids: CASSSREGGGAPVGNTIYF. The CDR3 DNA reads as TGTGCCAGCAGCTCCCGAGAGGGTGGGGGGGCGCCGGTTGGAAACACCATATATTTT.

V is TRBV10-1 and J is TRBJ2-3; TRBD1 matches 10 bases. Germline CDR1 reads WNHNN; CDR2 reads SYGVQD (reference sequence). V gave up 6 bases and J gave up 0 bases; unmatched junction bases: 3. The CDR3 spans 15 residues. The CDR3 coding sequence is TGCGCCAGCAGCCAGGACAGGGGGAGCACAGATACGCAGTATTTT. It codes for CASSQDRGSTDTQYF.

The chain has TRBV20-1 and TRBJ1-2, with a weak D call TRBD1 (5 bases). Trimming took 5 bases from V and 3 from J, leaving 7 bases between them. The length of the CDR3 is 11 residues. From germline, CDR1 is DFQATT and CDR2 SNEGSKA (reference sequence). CDR3 nucleotide sequence: TGCAGTGCTGGGACGGACTATGGCTACACCTTC. Amino acids: CSAGTDYGYTF.

The chain is built from TRBV19 and TRBJ2-3; maybe TRBD1 (6 bases). V lost 3 bases to trimming and J lost 5 bases, with 12 bases between them. The germline gives CDR1 LNHDA, CDR2 SQIVND (reference sequence). The CDR3 contains 14 residues. The CDR3, as DNA: TGTGCCAGTAGTATTATGGGGGCGGTAGATACGCAGTATTTT. This encodes CASSIMGAVDTQYF.

The chain couples TRBV5-4 to TRBJ2-2; D unresolved. CDR1 and CDR2 (germline): SGHNT, YYREEE (reference sequence). The V end lost 3 bases, the J end lost 5 bases, and 8 bases lay between the germline ends. The CDR3 contains 13 residues. CDR3: CASSSDSTGELFF. In DNA, the CDR3 is TGTGCCAGCAGCTCCGATAGTACCGGGGAGCTGTTTTTT.

The rearrangement links TRBV15 to TRBJ2-7, with D uncertain. This CDR3 contains 14 residues. Germline V CDR1 and CDR2: LNHNV, YYDKDF (reference sequence). V was shortened by 5 bases and J by 0 bases, with 11 bases between the two germline ends. DNA for the CDR3: TGTGCCACCAGCGATACAGTAAGCTCCTACGAGCAGTACTTC. Its protein is CATSDTVSSYEQYF.

This sequence joins TRBV5-1 and TRBJ2-7, with 7 bases fitting TRBD1. This CDR3 spans 14 amino acids. Trimming cost V 0 bases and J 1 base; bases outside gene matches: 1. In germline, CDR1 is SGHRS, CDR2 YFSETQ. The CDR3 DNA sequence: TGCGCCAGCAGCTTGGGGGGACAGTCCTACGAGCAGTACTTC. Amino acids: CASSLGGQSYEQYF.

The chain is built from TRBV10-3 and TRBJ1-1; a possible D gene is TRBD1 (6 bases). The V and J ends lost 4 bases and 1 base respectively, with 7 bases between them. The CDR3 covers 13 residues. From germline, CDR1 is ENHRY and CDR2 SYGVKD. The CDR3 sequence is CAISGQENTEAFF. The CDR3, as DNA: TGTGCCATCAGTGGACAGGAGAACACTGAAGCTTTCTTT.

The J gene is TRBJ1-2, the V gene TRBV6-2 or TRBV6-3; 7 bases line up with TRBD1. Germline-derived CDR1 and CDR2 are MNHEY and SVGEGT. The J segment lost 7 bases and the V segment lost 4 bases, leaving 6 bases of the junction unmatched. This CDR3 contains 13 residues. The chain's CDR3 is CASSSTGARGYTF. The CDR3 bases are TGTGCCAGCAGTTCTACAGGGGCTCGTGGCTACACCTTC.

The rearrangement joins TRBV7-9 to TRBJ2-7; no reliable D call. CDR1 is SEHNR, CDR2 FQNEAQ, per germline (reference sequence). CDR3 size: 13 residues. Trimming took off 0 bases at V and 3 bases at J, with 6 bases between the two ends. The CDR3 sequence: CASSLARSYEQYF. CDR3 DNA: TGTGCCAGCAGCTTAGCGCGCAGCTACGAGCAGTACTTC. The full variable domain, rest sourced from reference TRBV7-9 and TRBJ2-7, is DTGVSQNPRHKITKRGQNVTFRCDPISEHNRLYWYRQTLGQGPEFLTYFQNEAQLEKSRLLSDRFSAERPKGSFSTLEIQRTEQGDSAMYLCASSLARSYEQYFGPGTRLTVT.